Listed below are T cell receptor beta chains from one sample, sequenced in a study of blood T cell repertoires in COVID-19. The assay was immunoSEQ multiplex PCR, and TCRdb's table has in-frame clones only and misses some. Counted here are about 200,000 clones, 84% occurring once; the ten biggest clones make up roughly 7.8%. The sequenced material came from peripheral blood. The receptors come from a woman aged 80 or over with COVID-19, enrolled during active disease. Each CDR3 is given with its conserved first and last residue. A D gene is named only where the DNA matches it firmly. Expanded clones get a size class; other rows say once, few or many, or leave the size out.

J: TRBJ1-5; V: TRBV24-1; size: once; D: NA; CDR3: CATSDPADSGNQPQHF; DNA: TGTGCCACCAGTGATCCTGCGGACAGCGGCAATCAGCCCCAGCATTTT
J: TRBJ1-5; V: TRBV19; size: NA; D: TRBD1; CDR3: CASSDRDYQPQHF; DNA: TGTGCCAGTTCGGACAGGGATTATCAGCCCCAGCATTTT
J: TRBJ1-3; V: TRBV7-9; size: NA; D: NA; CDR3: CASSFPRQGSSGNTIYF; DNA: TGTGCCAGCAGCTTCCCCCGTCAGGGGAGCTCTGGAAACACCATATATTTT
J: TRBJ2-1; V: TRBV19; size: NA; D: NA; CDR3: CASSRSPLIFEQFF; DNA: TGTGCCAGTAGTCGGTCCCCCCTCATTTTCGAGCAGTTCTTC
J: TRBJ1-5; V: TRBV19; size: few; D: NA; CDR3: CASSIVNSNQPQHF; DNA: TGTGCCAGTAGTATAGTTAATAGCAATCAGCCCCAGCATTTT
J: TRBJ2-3; V: TRBV5-1; size: NA; D: NA; CDR3: CASSRTDFTDTQYF; DNA: TGCGCCAGCAGCCGGACTGACTTCACAGATACGCAGTATTTT
J: TRBJ2-6; V: TRBV5-1; size: NA; D: NA; CDR3: CASSPGPESGANVLTF; DNA: TGCGCCAGCAGCCCAGGGCCCGAATCGGGGGCCAACGTCCTGACTTTC
J: TRBJ1-4; V: TRBV9; size: NA; D: TRBD1; CDR3: CASSPGTGATNEKLFF; DNA: TGTGCCAGCAGCCCGGGGACAGGGGCTACTAATGAAAAACTGTTTTTT
J: TRBJ2-4; V: TRBV9; size: NA; D: TRBD1; CDR3: CASSRTGFRDIQYF; DNA: TGTGCCAGCAGCCGGACAGGGTTTAGGGACATTCAGTACTTC
J: TRBJ1-2; V: TRBV28; size: NA; D: TRBD1; CDR3: CASTQGAVYGYTF; DNA: TGTGCCAGCACACAGGGGGCGGTCTATGGCTACACCTTC
J: TRBJ2-2; V: TRBV11-2; size: NA; D: TRBD2; CDR3: CASSLVAGGTGELFF; DNA: TGTGCCAGCAGCTTAGTAGCGGGGGGGACCGGGGAGCTGTTTTTT
J: TRBJ1-1; V: TRBV19; size: NA; D: TRBD1; CDR3: CASSLQTTGTENTEAFF; DNA: TGTGCCAGTAGTTTACAAACCACCGGGACAGAGAACACTGAAGCTTTCTTT
J: TRBJ2-4; V: TRBV7-9; size: few; D: NA; CDR3: CASSLGHVDIQYF; DNA: TGTGCCAGCAGCTTGGGGCATGTGGACATTCAGTACTTC
J: TRBJ2-7; V: TRBV5-1; size: few; D: NA; CDR3: CASSLSGELYEQYF; DNA: TGCGCCAGCAGCTTGTCCGGGGAACTCTACGAGCAGTACTTC
J: TRBJ2-1; V: TRBV6-1; size: NA; D: TRBD1; CDR3: CASREQGTLPYNEQFF; DNA: TGTGCCAGCAGGGAACAGGGGACCTTGCCCTACAATGAGCAGTTCTTC
J: TRBJ1-1; V: TRBV2; size: once; D: TRBD1; CDR3: CASVIQGALTEAFF; DNA: TGTGCCAGCGTGATACAGGGGGCTCTAACTGAAGCTTTCTTT
J: TRBJ2-3; V: TRBV27; size: few; D: TRBD2; CDR3: CASSLFAGVNTDTQYF; DNA: TGTGCCAGCAGTTTATTTGCGGGAGTAAACACAGATACGCAGTATTTT
J: TRBJ2-1; V: TRBV11-2; size: NA; D: TRBD2; CDR3: CASSLAGVANEQFF; DNA: TGTGCCAGCAGCTTGGCGGGAGTGGCCAATGAGCAGTTCTTC
J: TRBJ2-3; V: TRBV5-1; size: NA; D: NA; CDR3: CASSSGGQTDTQYF; DNA: TGCGCCAGCAGCTCGGGGGGCCAAACAGATACGCAGTATTTT
J: TRBJ2-1; V: TRBV5-1; size: NA; D: NA; CDR3: CASSHRTTGFNEQFF; DNA: TGCGCCAGCAGCCATAGGACGACAGGCTTCAATGAGCAGTTCTTC